The clone carrying this T cell receptor beta chain was observed a single time. Its cognate antigen is unknown. The source of the sample is a study of cytomegalovirus exposure and HLA in healthy donors. Study as a whole: Among about 190 million T cells, an earlier analysis found about 110 million unique TCR beta sequences.

Study-wide points: Highly shared variants forming one cluster were likely a sequencing artifact. CMV serostatus stood as the only immune exposure information on hand.

60 Vbeta and 13 Jbeta primers were used in PCR. Clones were read by immunoSEQ multiplex PCR, and TCRdb kept only the in-frame ones, dropping some. Of tens of thousands of clones listed, 84% were seen once; the top ten hold about 3.6%. The CDR3 totals 17 residues. The specimen sequenced was PBMCs. The rearrangement links TRBV21-1 to TRBJ2-2; the table names TRBD1, a call not compared with the DNA. TRBV21-1 is flagged as a pseudogene. The sequence was obtained from a woman aged 18-29 years in good health and CMV-seronegative. CDR3 in amino acids: CASSKDNRPGNTGELFF. The CDR3 region has the DNA TGTGCCAGCAGCAAAGACAATCGCCCAGGGAACACCGGGGAGCTGTTTTTT.